Only a few counts were recorded for the clone carrying this T cell receptor beta chain. These data originate in a study of cytomegalovirus exposure and HLA in healthy donors. Study-wide context: The roughly 130 validation repertoires, a later analysis reported, used the same platform as the approximately 730 repertoires from the first cohort.

The data were produced by immunoSEQ multiplex PCR, yet TCRdb's version contains in-frame clones alone and is incomplete. Among some 170,000 clones listed, approximately 87% were seen once. This CDR3 is built from 14 residues. The V gene's germline CDR1 is SGHNT and CDR2 YYREEE (reference sequence). V lost 0 bases to trimming and J lost 0 bases, with 7 bases between them. The sequencing input was PBMCs. The sequence came from a woman aged 25 to 39 in good health and CMV-seronegative. V usage is TRBV5-4 and J usage is TRBJ2-7; D ambiguous. In DNA, the CDR3 is TGTGCCAGCAGCTTGGGCCAGGCCTCCTACGAGCAGTACTTC. Translating gives CASSLGQASYEQYF.